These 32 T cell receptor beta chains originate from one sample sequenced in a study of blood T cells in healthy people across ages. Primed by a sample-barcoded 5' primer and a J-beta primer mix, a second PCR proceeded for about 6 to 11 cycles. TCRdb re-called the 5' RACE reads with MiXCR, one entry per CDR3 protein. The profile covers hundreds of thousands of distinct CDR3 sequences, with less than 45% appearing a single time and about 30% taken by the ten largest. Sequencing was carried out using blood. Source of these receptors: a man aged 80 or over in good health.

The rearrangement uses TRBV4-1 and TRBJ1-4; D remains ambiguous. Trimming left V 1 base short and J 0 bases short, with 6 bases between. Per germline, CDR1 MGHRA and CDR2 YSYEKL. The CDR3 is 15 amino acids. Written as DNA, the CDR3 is TGCGCCAGCAGCCAAGCGTCTACAACTAATGAAAAACTGTTTTTT. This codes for CASSQASTTNEKLFF.

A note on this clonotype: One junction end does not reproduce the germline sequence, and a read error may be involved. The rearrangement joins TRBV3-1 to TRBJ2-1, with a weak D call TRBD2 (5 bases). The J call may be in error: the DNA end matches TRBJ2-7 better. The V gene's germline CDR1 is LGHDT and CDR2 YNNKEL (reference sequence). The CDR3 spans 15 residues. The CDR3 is CTSSQGRTLYNEQYF. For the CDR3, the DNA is TGTACCAGCAGCCAAGGCAGGACTCTATACAATGAGCAGTACTTC.

The CDR3 sequence: CATKTRGHQETQYF. The CDR3 DNA is TGTGCTACCAAAACCCGGGGGCACCAAGAGACCCAGTACTTC. V is TRBV2 and J is TRBJ2-5, with D perhaps assigned TRBD1 or TRBD2 (6 bases each). The CDR3 length is 14 residues. CDR1 SNHLY and CDR2 FYNNEI come from the germline V gene.

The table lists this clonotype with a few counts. The CDR3 sequence is CSVTPGNYGYTF. CDR3 sequence (DNA): TGCAGCGTTACTCCGGGGAACTATGGCTACACCTTC. This sequence joins TRBV29-1 and TRBJ1-2; D is uncertain. Trimming took off 5 bases at V and 2 bases at J, with 9 bases between the two ends. Germline V lookup: CDR1 SQVTM, CDR2 ANQGSEA. This CDR3 has 12 residues.

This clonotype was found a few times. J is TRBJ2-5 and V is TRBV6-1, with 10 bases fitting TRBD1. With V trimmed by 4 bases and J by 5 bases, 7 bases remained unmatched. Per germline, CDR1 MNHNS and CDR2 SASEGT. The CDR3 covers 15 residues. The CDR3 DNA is TGTGCCAGCAGTGCCCGGGACAGGGGTTTGGAGACCCAGTACTTC. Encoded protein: CASSARDRGLETQYF.

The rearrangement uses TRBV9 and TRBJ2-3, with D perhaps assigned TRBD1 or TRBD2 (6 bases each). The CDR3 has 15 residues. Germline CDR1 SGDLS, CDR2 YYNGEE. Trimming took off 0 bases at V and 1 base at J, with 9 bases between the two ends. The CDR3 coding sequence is TGTGCCAGCAGCGTAGGGGGGGCAGGCACAGATACGCAGTATTTT. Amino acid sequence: CASSVGGAGTDTQYF.

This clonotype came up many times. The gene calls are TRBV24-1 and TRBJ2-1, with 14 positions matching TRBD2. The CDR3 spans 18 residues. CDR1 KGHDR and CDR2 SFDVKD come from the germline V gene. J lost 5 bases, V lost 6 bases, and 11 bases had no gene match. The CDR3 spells CATSRRLAGGPGDNEQFF. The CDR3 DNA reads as TGTGCCACCAGTCGGAGACTAGCGGGAGGGCCTGGAGACAATGAGCAGTTCTTC.

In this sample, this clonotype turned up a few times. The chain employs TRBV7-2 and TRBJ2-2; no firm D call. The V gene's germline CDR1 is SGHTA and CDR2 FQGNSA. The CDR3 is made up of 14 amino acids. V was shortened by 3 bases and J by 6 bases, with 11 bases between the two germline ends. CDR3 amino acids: CASSFIDTAGELFF. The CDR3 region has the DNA TGTGCCAGCAGCTTCATAGATACGGCCGGGGAGCTGTTTTTT.

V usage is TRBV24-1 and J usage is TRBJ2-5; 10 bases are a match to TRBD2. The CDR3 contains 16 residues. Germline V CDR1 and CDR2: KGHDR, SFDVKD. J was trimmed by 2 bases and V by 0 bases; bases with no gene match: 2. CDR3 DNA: TGTGCCACCAGTGATTTGACTAGCGGGGCACAAGAGACCCAGTACTTC. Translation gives CATSDLTSGAQETQYF.

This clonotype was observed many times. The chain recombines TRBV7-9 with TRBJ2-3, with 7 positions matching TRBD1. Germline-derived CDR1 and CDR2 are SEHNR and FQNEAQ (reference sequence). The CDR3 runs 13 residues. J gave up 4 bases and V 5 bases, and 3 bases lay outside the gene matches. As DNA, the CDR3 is TGTGCCAGCAGCCCTAGGGGGCCAGATACGCAGTATTTT. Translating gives CASSPRGPDTQYF.

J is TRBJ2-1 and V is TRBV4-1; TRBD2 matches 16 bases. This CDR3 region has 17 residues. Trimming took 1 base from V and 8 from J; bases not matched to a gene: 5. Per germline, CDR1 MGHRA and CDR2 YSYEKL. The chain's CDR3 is CASSQVGLAGGQDEQFF. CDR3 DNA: TGCGCCAGCAGCCAAGTGGGACTAGCGGGGGGGCAAGATGAGCAGTTCTTC.

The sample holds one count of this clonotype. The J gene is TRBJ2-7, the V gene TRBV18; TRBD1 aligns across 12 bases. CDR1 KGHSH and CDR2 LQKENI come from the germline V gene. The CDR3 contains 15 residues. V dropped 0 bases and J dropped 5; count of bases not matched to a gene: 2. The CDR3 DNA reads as TGTGCCAGCTCACCACCTGGGACAGGGGGCCACGAGCAGTACTTC. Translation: CASSPPGTGGHEQYF.

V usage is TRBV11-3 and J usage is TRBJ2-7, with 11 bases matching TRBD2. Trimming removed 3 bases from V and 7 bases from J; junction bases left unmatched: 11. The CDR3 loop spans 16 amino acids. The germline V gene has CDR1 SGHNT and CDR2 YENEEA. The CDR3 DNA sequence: TGTGCCAGCAGCTTTAGCGGGAGGGCCTTTTCCAATGAGCAGTACTTC. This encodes CASSFSGRAFSNEQYF.

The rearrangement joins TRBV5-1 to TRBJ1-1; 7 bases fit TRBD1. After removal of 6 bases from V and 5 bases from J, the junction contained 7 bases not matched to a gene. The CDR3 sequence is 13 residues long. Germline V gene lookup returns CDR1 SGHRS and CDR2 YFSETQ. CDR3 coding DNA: TGCGCCAGCACTCCGACAGGGCTAACTGAAGCTTTCTTT. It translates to CASTPTGLTEAFF.

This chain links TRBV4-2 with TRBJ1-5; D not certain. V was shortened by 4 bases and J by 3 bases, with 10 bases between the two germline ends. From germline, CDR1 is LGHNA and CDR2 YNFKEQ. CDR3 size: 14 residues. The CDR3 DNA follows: TGTGCCAGCAGCCTGTTTAGTAACAATCAGCCCCAGCATTTT. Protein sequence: CASSLFSNNQPQHF.

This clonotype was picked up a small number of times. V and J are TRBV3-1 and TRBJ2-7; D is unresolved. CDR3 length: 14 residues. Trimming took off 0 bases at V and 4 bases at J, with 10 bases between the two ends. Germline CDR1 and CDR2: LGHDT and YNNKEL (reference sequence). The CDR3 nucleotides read TGTGCCAGCAGCCAAGAGTGGCAGAATTACGAGCAGTACTTC. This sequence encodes CASSQEWQNYEQYF.

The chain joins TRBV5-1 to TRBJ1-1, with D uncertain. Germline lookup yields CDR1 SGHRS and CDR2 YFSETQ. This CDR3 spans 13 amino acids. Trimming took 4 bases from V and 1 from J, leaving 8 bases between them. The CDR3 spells CASSHNGNTEAFF. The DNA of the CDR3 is TGCGCCAGCAGCCACAACGGGAACACTGAAGCTTTCTTT.

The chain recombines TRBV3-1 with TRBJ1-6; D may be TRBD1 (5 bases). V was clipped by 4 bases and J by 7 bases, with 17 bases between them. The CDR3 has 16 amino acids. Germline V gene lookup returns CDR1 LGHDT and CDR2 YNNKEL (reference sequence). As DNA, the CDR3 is TGTGCCAGCAGCCCCTTCGGACGGGGGGGGAATTCACCCCTCCACTTT. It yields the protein CASSPFGRGGNSPLHF.

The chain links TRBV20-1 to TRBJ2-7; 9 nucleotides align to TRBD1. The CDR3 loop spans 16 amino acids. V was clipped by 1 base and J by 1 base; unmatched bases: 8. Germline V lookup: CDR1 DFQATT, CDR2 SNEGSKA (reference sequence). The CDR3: CSARAPTGGFSYEQYF. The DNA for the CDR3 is TGCAGTGCTAGAGCCCCTACAGGGGGCTTTTCCTACGAGCAGTACTTC.

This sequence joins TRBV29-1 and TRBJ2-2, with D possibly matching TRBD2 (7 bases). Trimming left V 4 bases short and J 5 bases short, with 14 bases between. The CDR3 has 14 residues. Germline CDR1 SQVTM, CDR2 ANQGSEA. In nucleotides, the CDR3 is TGCAGCGTTGCTAGGGGGGGGCAGACCGGGGAGCTGTTTTTT. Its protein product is CSVARGGQTGELFF.

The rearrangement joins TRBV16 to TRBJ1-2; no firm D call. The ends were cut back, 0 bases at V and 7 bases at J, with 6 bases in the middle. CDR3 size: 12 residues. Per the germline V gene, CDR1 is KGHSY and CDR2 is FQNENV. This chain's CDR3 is CASSQSPGGYTF. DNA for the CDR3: TGTGCCAGCAGCCAATCCCCCGGTGGCTACACCTTC.

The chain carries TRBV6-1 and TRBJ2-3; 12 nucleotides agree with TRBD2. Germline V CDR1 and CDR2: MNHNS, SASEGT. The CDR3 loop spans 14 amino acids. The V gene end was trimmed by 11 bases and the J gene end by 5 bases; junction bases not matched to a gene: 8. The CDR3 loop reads CAGASGGAGDTQYF. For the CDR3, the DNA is TGTGCCGGGGCTAGCGGGGGGGCAGGAGATACGCAGTATTTT.

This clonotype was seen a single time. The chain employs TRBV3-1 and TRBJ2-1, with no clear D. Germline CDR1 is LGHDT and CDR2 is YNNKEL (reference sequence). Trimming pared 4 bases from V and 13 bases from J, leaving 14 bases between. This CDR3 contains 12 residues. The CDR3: CASSLSAETQFF. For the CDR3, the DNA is TGTGCCAGCAGCCTGTCCGCGGAGACCCAGTTCTTC.

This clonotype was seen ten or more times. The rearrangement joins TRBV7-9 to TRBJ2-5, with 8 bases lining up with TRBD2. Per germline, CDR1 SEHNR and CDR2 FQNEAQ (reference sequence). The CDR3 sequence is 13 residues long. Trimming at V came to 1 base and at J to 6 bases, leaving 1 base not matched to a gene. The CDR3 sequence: CASSLGTSKTQYF. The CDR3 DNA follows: TGTGCCAGCAGCTTAGGGACTAGCAAGACCCAGTACTTC.

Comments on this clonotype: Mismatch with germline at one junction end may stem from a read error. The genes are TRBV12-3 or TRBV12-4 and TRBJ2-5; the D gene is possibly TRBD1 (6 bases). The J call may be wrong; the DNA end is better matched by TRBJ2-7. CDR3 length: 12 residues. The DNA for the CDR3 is TGTACCAGCACAGGGTATACCGGCGAGCAGTACTTC. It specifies CTSTGYTGEQYF.

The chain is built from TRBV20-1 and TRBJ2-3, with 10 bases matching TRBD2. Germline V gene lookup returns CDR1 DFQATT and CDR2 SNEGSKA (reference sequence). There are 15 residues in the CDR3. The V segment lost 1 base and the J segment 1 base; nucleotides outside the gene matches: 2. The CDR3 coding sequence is TGCAGTGCTAGAGGAGCGGGAGGGGGCACAGATACGCAGTATTTT. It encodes CSARGAGGGTDTQYF.

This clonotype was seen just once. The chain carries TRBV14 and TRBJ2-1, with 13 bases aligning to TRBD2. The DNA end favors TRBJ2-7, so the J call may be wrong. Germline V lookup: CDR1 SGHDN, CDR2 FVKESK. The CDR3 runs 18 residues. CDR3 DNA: TGTGCCAGCAGCCAGAGGACTAGCGGGGGTGTCTCCTACAATGAGCAGTACTTC. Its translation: CASSQRTSGGVSYNEQYF.

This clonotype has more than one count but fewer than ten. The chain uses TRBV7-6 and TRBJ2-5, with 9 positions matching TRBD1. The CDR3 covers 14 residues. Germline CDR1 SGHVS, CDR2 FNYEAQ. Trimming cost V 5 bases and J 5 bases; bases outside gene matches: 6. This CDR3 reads CASSPTGGVETQYF. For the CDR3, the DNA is TGTGCCAGCAGCCCCACAGGGGGCGTCGAGACCCAGTACTTC.

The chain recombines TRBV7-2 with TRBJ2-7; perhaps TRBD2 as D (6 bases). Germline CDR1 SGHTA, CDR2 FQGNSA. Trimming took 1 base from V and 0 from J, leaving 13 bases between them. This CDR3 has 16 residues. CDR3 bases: TGTGCCAGCAGCTTAGTTGGCGGGACTGGCTCCTACGAGCAGTACTTC. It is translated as CASSLVGGTGSYEQYF.

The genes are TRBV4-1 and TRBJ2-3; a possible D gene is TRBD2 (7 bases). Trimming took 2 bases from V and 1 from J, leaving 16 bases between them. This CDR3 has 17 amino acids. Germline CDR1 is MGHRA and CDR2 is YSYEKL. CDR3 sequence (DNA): TGCGCCAGCAGCCAAACCTCCTGGGAGGGGGGCACAGATACGCAGTATTTT. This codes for CASSQTSWEGGTDTQYF.

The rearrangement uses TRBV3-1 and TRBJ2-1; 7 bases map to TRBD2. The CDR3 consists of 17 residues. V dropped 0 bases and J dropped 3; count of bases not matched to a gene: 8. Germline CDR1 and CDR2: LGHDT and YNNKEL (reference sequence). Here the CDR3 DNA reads TGTGCCAGCAGCCAAGATGTGGCTAGCGGAGACTACAATGAGCAGTTCTTC. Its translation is CASSQDVASGDYNEQFF.

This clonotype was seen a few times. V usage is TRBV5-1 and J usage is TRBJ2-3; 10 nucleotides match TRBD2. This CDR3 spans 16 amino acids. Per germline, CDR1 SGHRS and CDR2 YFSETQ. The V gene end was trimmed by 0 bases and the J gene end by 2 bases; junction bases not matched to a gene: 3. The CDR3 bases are TGCGCCAGCAGCTTGGACAGCGGGGGGGTCACAGATACGCAGTATTTT. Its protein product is CASSLDSGGVTDTQYF.